Given below is one T cell receptor beta chain in context. In the original workflow: Amplified reference gene primers provided the basis for estimating nucleated cell counts. Using immunoSEQ multiplex PCR, the repertoire was profiled, and TCRdb retains in-frame clones only, with some absent. V, J and clone size were drawn from that table, and D and trimming were deduced from the DNA. The repertoire includes about 81,000 clones, approximately 78% of them detected once, and 7.4% sits in the top ten. These data belong to a study of blood T cell repertoires in COVID-19. Across the whole study: The origin of the acute and convalescent COVID-19 samples was the United States, Italy and Spain. Sources were T cells, B-cell-depleted T cells, or PBMCs; the material itself was cDNA or gDNA.

This CDR3 comprises 17 residues. Germline CDR1 is SGHTA and CDR2 is FQGTGA. Trimming cost V 5 bases and J 1 base; bases outside gene matches: 12. This clonotype was sampled from a human donor in a cohort sampled during active COVID-19. This chain links TRBV7-3 with TRBJ2-7; the match to TRBD1 covers 9 bases. The sample comprised peripheral blood. The CDR3 protein is CASSQSPGQGTSYEQYF. The CDR3 DNA is TGTGCCAGCAGCCAGTCACCGGGACAGGGTACGTCCTACGAGCAGTACTTC.